This T cell receptor (beta chain) was sequenced during a study of response to subunit inactivated influenza vaccine listed by TCRdb under 2018. Concerning the study at large: Deep quantitative T cell receptor repertoire profiling was used in the study to track responses to a trivalent subunit inactivated influenza vaccine.

In the germline V gene (reference sequence), CDR1 corresponds to LGHDT and CDR2 to YNNKEL. The CDR3 holds 14 amino acids from the cysteine to the phenylalanine. The kept DNA is CDR3 alone, 42 bases in frame from the first base. V loses 4 bases, J loses 9 bases, and the germline ends lie 16 bases apart. On the study overall, not on this receptor specifically: The authors suggested that each seasonal influenza vaccination may recruit only a limited number of new T cells.

To prepare the library, RT-PCR was applied. TCRdb lists the instrument as Illumina HiSeq 2500. TCRdb ran its own pipeline on the public reads, namely fastp trimming at Q25 and MiXCR clone calling, and kept in-frame beta chains. Every entry covers one CDR3 protein and lists the most common genes and DNA from its rows. Across this sample there are 450,000 to 700,000 distinct CDR3 sequences, with 12% to 15% seen only once. Roughly 10% of the sample is in the top ten clones. A note on this clonotype: Its antigen target is currently unknown. No quality values exist for individual bases; no much larger clone is one base distant.

Sequenced material: PBMCs from blood, taken 12 days after vaccination. The source of this sequence is a middle-aged man who received an inactivated influenza vaccine. Donor details come from another sample of the same person, matched by shared clones. Here the chain combines TRBV3-1 and TRBJ2-1; no D segment can be confidently identified. The bases are TGTGCCAGCAGCCTTCAGATCGGGCAGGCTGAGCAGTTCTTC. It codes for CASSLQIGQAEQFF.